What follows describes a single T cell receptor beta chain. The entry originates in a study of shared clonotypes between healthy human individuals. Some clones are missing from TCRdb's copy, which holds only in-frame ones; the method was immunoSEQ multiplex PCR. This sample has under 1,100,000 clones, with 70% to 80% found just once. The V and J ends lost 5 bases and 9 bases respectively, with 8 bases between them. The CDR3 has 11 amino acids. Germline values: CDR1 MDHEN, CDR2 SYDVKM. This chain links TRBV28 with TRBJ2-1; D assignment may be TRBD1 or TRBD2 (5 bases each). The sample was memory CD4+ T cells sorted from blood. Indicated subset: CD45RA-negative fraction. The TCR comes from a man in his late teens or twenties in good health. This CDR3 is CASSPGTEQFF. For the CDR3, the DNA is TGTGCCAGCAGTCCGGGGACTGAGCAGTTCTTC.